This entry is about one T cell receptor beta chain. One junction end does not reproduce the germline sequence, and a read error may be involved. The record originates from a study of OX40 agonist ivuxolimab in advanced cancers. Repertoires were generated with immunoSEQ multiplex PCR, while TCRdb's copy carries only in-frame clones and drops some. The table lists about 71,000 clones, approximately 94% of them singletons, with around 14% in the top ten. This TCR was sampled from an adult with an advanced solid tumor such as melanoma, head and neck, liver or kidney cancer. This specimen was CD4+ or CD8+ T cells sorted from blood, taken in a trial of the OX40 agonist ivuxolimab.

The CDR3 loop reads CASSPKGGVNTGELFF. CDR3 DNA: TGTGCTAGCAGCCCCAAGGGCGGGGTGAACACCGGGGAGCTGTTTTTT. V usage is TRBV7-7 and J usage is TRBJ2-2; perhaps TRBD2 as D (6 bases). Germline V gene data show CDR1 as SSHAT and CDR2 as FNYEAQ (reference sequence). This CDR3 spans 16 amino acids. Full variable domain (rest looked up from reference TRBV7-7 and TRBJ2-2): GAGVSQSPRYKVTKRGQDVTLRCDPISSHATLYWYQQALGQGPEFLTYFNYEAQPDKSGLPSDRFSAERPEGSISTLTIQRTEQRDSAMYRCASSPKGGVNTGELFFGEGSRLTVL.